This is a list of T cell receptor beta chains from one sample in a study of blood T cell repertoires in COVID-19. Generated by immunoSEQ multiplex PCR, the TCRdb table keeps only in-frame clones and is missing some. The sample has about 190,000 clones, approximately 90% seen once. Sequenced input: peripheral blood. All receptors derive from a man aged 50 to 59 with acute or convalescent COVID-19. Each CDR3 is given with its conserved first and last residue. D genes are given only for firm matches. The size entry is marked missing in some rows and otherwise reads once, few, many or a size class.

V gene	J gene	clone size	D gene	CDR3 protein	CDR3 DNA
TRBV27	TRBJ2-3	NA	TRBD2	CASSSLAGGLTDTQYF	TGTGCCAGCAGTTCCCTAGCGGGAGGGCTAACAGATACGCAGTATTTT
TRBV7-9	TRBJ2-3	NA	NA	CASRLDWADTQYF	TGTGCCAGCAGATTGGACTGGGCAGATACGCAGTATTTT
TRBV5-4	TRBJ2-3	NA	NA	CASSLAVPSQSDTQYF	TGTGCCAGCAGCTTGGCCGTGCCTAGTCAATCAGATACGCAGTATTTT
TRBV7-6	TRBJ2-3	NA	TRBD1	CASSLAGTGRTDTQYF	TGTGCCAGCAGCTTAGCCGGGACAGGGAGGACAGATACGCAGTATTTT
TRBV5-5	TRBJ2-1	NA	NA	CASSPLNNEQFF	TGTGCCAGCAGCCCACTGAACAATGAGCAGTTCTTC
TRBV15	TRBJ1-1	once	NA	CATSRDARGSSEAFF	TGTGCCACCAGCAGAGATGCCAGGGGAAGTTCTGAAGCTTTCTTT
TRBV30	TRBJ1-6	NA	TRBD1	CAWRERTGGPYNSPLHF	TGTGCCTGGAGAGAAAGGACAGGGGGGCCCTATAATTCACCCCTCCACTTT
TRBV28	TRBJ1-5	NA	NA	CASSLDYNQPQHF	TGTGCCAGCAGTTTAGACTATAATCAGCCCCAGCATTTT
TRBV18	TRBJ2-3	NA	NA	CASSPLQDTDTQYF	TGTGCCAGCTCACCACTCCAGGACACAGATACGCAGTATTTT
TRBV27	TRBJ2-7	once	TRBD1	CASSRGQGHEQYF	TGTGCCAGCAGCCGAGGACAGGGACACGAGCAGTACTTC
TRBV11-2	TRBJ1-6	few	TRBD1	CASSLGDRELSPLHF	TGTGCCAGCAGCTTAGGGGACAGGGAGCTTTCACCCCTCCACTTT
TRBV6-1	TRBJ1-3	once	NA	CASSEVRGSGNTIYF	TGTGCCAGCAGTGAAGTTCGAGGGTCTGGAAACACCATATATTTT
TRBV18	TRBJ2-1	once	TRBD2	CASSPTSGRGEQFF	TGTGCCAGCTCACCAACTAGCGGGAGGGGGGAGCAGTTCTTC
TRBV6-5	TRBJ1-1	NA	NA	CASTKTLGQITKAFF	TGTGCCAGCACCAAGACCCTAGGACAGATAACGAAAGCTTTCTTT
TRBV3-1/TRBV3-2	TRBJ2-3	NA	NA	CASSQWQGTDTQYF	TGTGCCAGCAGCCAATGGCAGGGCACAGATACGCAGTATTTT
TRBV3-1/TRBV3-2	TRBJ2-7	few	NA	CASSQGTYEQYF	TGTGCCAGCAGCCAAGGGACATACGAGCAGTACTTC
TRBV18	TRBJ2-5	once	NA	CASSVADPQETQYF	TGTGCCAGCTCAGTGGCGGATCCTCAAGAGACCCAGTACTTC
TRBV27	TRBJ1-3	NA	NA	CASSARDTGNTIYF	TGTGCCAGCAGTGCCCGGGACACTGGAAACACCATATATTTT
TRBV3-1/TRBV3-2	TRBJ1-1	NA	NA	CASSHRGSFTEAFF	TGTGCCAGCAGCCACCGGGGGTCGTTTACTGAAGCTTTCTTT
TRBV4-1	TRBJ1-4	NA	TRBD1	CASSQGTGAQNEKLFF	TGCGCCAGCAGCCAAGGGACAGGGGCGCAAAATGAAAAACTGTTTTTT
TRBV6-5	TRBJ1-5	NA	NA	CASSRTASGNQPQHF	TGTGCCAGCAGTCGGACAGCTTCGGGCAATCAGCCCCAGCATTTT
TRBV18	TRBJ1-1	few	TRBD1	CASSPQGQDTEAFF	TGTGCCAGCTCACCCCAGGGACAGGACACTGAAGCTTTCTTT
TRBV4-2	TRBJ2-5	NA	TRBD2	CASSQDLAGGGETQYF	TGTGCCAGCAGCCAAGATCTGGCGGGAGGGGGAGAGACCCAGTACTTC
TRBV14	TRBJ1-6	NA	NA	CASSPRQTRNSPLHF	TGTGCCAGCAGCCCAAGACAGACTCGCAATTCACCCCTCCACTTT
TRBV6-2/TRBV6-3	TRBJ2-3	NA	TRBD2	CASSYVLAGGRLSTDTQYF	TGTGCCAGCAGTTACGTTCTAGCGGGGGGGCGATTATCCACAGATACGCAGTATTTT
TRBV7-2	TRBJ1-1	once	NA	CASSLRAGGPGTEAFF	TGTGCCAGCAGCCTGAGGGCGGGGGGCCCGGGGACTGAAGCTTTCTTT
TRBV19	TRBJ2-3	NA	TRBD1	CASAQTGSTDTQYF	TGTGCCAGCGCACAGACAGGGAGCACAGATACGCAGTATTTT
TRBV28	TRBJ2-3	NA	NA	CASRFLASSGTDTQYF	TGTGCCAGCAGGTTCCTAGCGTCCTCGGGGACAGATACGCAGTATTTT
TRBV4-3	TRBJ1-5	NA	TRBD1	CASSQSHRGNQPQHF	TGCGCCAGCAGCCAATCACACAGGGGAAATCAGCCCCAGCATTTT
TRBV9	TRBJ2-7	NA	TRBD1	CASSGGTGRVPYEQYF	TGTGCCAGCAGCGGCGGGACAGGGAGAGTTCCCTACGAGCAGTACTTC
TRBV7-9	TRBJ1-2	NA	NA	CASSSGVGYGYTF	TGTGCCAGCAGTTCAGGTGTTGGCTATGGCTACACCTTC
TRBV3-1/TRBV3-2	TRBJ2-3	once	TRBD2	CASSSQAGVSTDTQYF	TGTGCCAGCAGCTCCCAAGCGGGAGTGAGCACAGATACGCAGTATTTT
TRBV5-1	TRBJ1-2	NA	NA	CASSVGQGRGYGYTF	TGCGCCAGCAGCGTGGGCCAGGGGCGCGGCTATGGCTACACCTTC
TRBV19	TRBJ1-5	NA	TRBD1	CASSFSDREVGSNQPQHF	TGTGCCAGTAGTTTCTCGGACAGGGAGGTTGGGAGCAATCAGCCCCAGCATTTT
TRBV3-1/TRBV3-2	TRBJ1-2	NA	TRBD1	CASSPSDRVNGGYTF	TGTGCCAGCAGCCCATCGGACAGGGTGAATGGTGGCTACACCTTC
TRBV18	TRBJ2-5	few	NA	CASSPPGSRGQTQYF	TGTGCCAGCTCACCACCGGGGAGCCGTGGACAGACCCAGTACTTC
TRBV6-1	TRBJ2-7	NA	NA	CASSEAGHLSSYEQYF	TGTGCCAGCAGTGAAGCGGGACACCTGAGCTCCTACGAGCAGTACTTC
TRBV18	TRBJ1-1	NA	TRBD1	CASSPRTGDTEAFF	TGTGCCAGCTCACCGAGGACAGGGGACACTGAAGCTTTCTTT
TRBV7-9	TRBJ1-4	NA	NA	CASSSYSNEKLFF	TGTGCCAGCAGCTCATACAGTAATGAAAAACTGTTTTTT
TRBV7-8	TRBJ2-1	NA	NA	CASQVDYHGNNEQFF	TGTGCCAGCCAAGTGGACTACCATGGGAACAATGAGCAGTTCTTC
TRBV28	TRBJ1-4	NA	TRBD1	CASTLGQLNEKLFF	TGTGCCAGCACCCTGGGACAGCTTAATGAAAAACTGTTTTTT
TRBV30	TRBJ1-6	NA	NA	CAWSVTGYNSPLHF	TGTGCCTGGAGTGTAACAGGATATAATTCACCCCTCCACTTT
TRBV24-1	TRBJ2-2	NA	NA	CATSDPARGDTGELFF	TGTGCCACCAGTGATCCCGCTCGCGGGGACACCGGGGAGCTGTTTTTT
TRBV28	TRBJ1-4	NA	NA	CASSSRIGTNEKLFF	TGTGCCAGCAGTTCGAGGATCGGGACTAATGAAAAACTGTTTTTT
TRBV28	TRBJ1-2	NA	NA	CASSFGRAHYGYTF	TGTGCCAGCAGTTTTGGGAGGGCTCACTATGGCTACACCTTC
TRBV7-9	TRBJ1-2	NA	TRBD1	CASSPGQGNYGYTF	TGTGCCAGCAGCCCCGGACAGGGTAACTATGGCTACACCTTC
TRBV19	TRBJ2-1	NA	NA	CASNSRLVYNEQFF	TGTGCCAGTAATTCGCGGTTGGTTTACAATGAGCAGTTCTTC
TRBV6-6	TRBJ1-2	NA	NA	CASSYPTQSAYGYTF	TGTGCCAGCAGTTACCCCACACAGAGTGCGTATGGCTACACCTTC
TRBV4-1	TRBJ2-3	NA	NA	CASSHGGLRERGSTDTQYF	TGCGCCAGCAGCCACGGAGGGTTACGGGAGCGCGGGAGCACAGATACGCAGTATTTT
TRBV6-6	TRBJ1-5	NA	TRBD1	CASRQDRGGQPQHF	TGTGCCAGCAGACAGGACAGGGGCGGGCAGCCCCAGCATTTT
TRBV6-6	TRBJ2-2	NA	TRBD1	CASSGRDRGTGELFF	TGTGCCAGCAGTGGCCGGGACAGGGGGACCGGGGAGCTGTTTTTT
TRBV12-3/TRBV12-4	TRBJ2-5	NA	NA	CASSLSRGKTQYF	TGTGCCAGCAGCCTTAGTAGGGGGAAGACCCAGTACTTC